A selection of T cell receptor beta chains follows, all from one sample in a study of blood T cells in healthy people across ages. TCRdb reprocessed the 5' RACE reads via MiXCR and lists one record per CDR3 protein. This table has hundreds of thousands of distinct CDR3 sequences, over 40% appearing once. The source material was blood. Receptor source: an elderly woman in good health. CDR3s include the opening cysteine and the closing phenylalanine or tryptophan. The D gene is left open where the match is weak. Expanded clones are given a class, and other clones once, few, many or no size at all.

size,V,D,J,DNA,CDR3
NA,TRBV12-3/TRBV12-4,TRBD1,TRBJ1-5,TGTGCCAGCAGCGCCCAGGGGGGGATTGTTAGCAATCAGCCCCAGCATTTT,CASSAQGGIVSNQPQHF
many,TRBV28,TRBD1,TRBJ2-1,TGTGCCAGCAGTTTATCTGCCCCCGGGACAGGGATAAATGAGCAGTTCTTC,CASSLSAPGTGINEQFF
NA,TRBV29-1,NA,TRBJ2-2,TGCAGCGTTGCAGGGTCCGGGGAGCTGTTTTTT,CSVAGSGELFF
few,TRBV12-3/TRBV12-4,NA,TRBJ2-3,TGTGCCAGCAGTTTGGGTACAGCGTTGGGTCCTAGCACAGATACGCAGTATTTT,CASSLGTALGPSTDTQYF
many,TRBV12-3/TRBV12-4,NA,TRBJ2-3,TGTGCCAGCAGTTTTGGGGTAGGCACAGATACGCAGTATTTT,CASSFGVGTDTQYF
many,TRBV12-3/TRBV12-4,NA,TRBJ2-1,TGTGCCAGCAGACTCGGAGGACTCCTGAATGAGCAGTTCTTC,CASRLGGLLNEQFF
medium-sized,TRBV20-1,TRBD2,TRBJ2-5,TGCAGTGCTAAATTATCCGGACTAGCTAAGATGCAAGAGACCCAGTACTTC,CSAKLSGLAKMQETQYF
few,TRBV6-1,NA,TRBJ1-2,TGTGCCAGCAGTGAAGTAAAATGGTCCCGCGGCTACACCTTC,CASSEVKWSRGYTF
many,TRBV5-1,NA,TRBJ2-7,TGCGCCAGCAGTTTTGACTTCTACGAGCAGTACTTC,CASSFDFYEQYF
few,TRBV11-2,NA,TRBJ2-7,TGTGCCAGCATTGAGCCGGGTTCACCGCCCAATGAGCAGTACTTC,CASIEPGSPPNEQYF
many,TRBV15,NA,TRBJ1-2,TGTGCCACCAGCAGAGCGCGGGACACGGGAGATGGCTACACCTTC,CATSRARDTGDGYTF
NA,TRBV20-1,NA,TRBJ2-3,TGCAGTGCTAGAGCCCTGGGGCTCGGCACAGATACGCAGTATTTT,CSARALGLGTDTQYF
few,TRBV5-6,NA,TRBJ2-4,TGTGCCAGCAGCTTGATCCAGGGGACCCCCAAAAACATTCAGTACTTC,CASSLIQGTPKNIQYF
NA,TRBV3-1,NA,TRBJ2-5,TGTGCCAGCAGTTTTACAGGGTACCAAGAGACCCAGTACTTC,CASSFTGYQETQYF
NA,TRBV21-1,NA,TRBJ2-5,TGTGCCAGGCCCCGGGGCCAAGAGACCCAGTACTTC,CARPRGQETQYF
NA,TRBV20-1,NA,TRBJ2-1,TGCAGTGCTAGGGTAGCCGGAGGCGGGTTAGGGGAGCAGTTCTTC,CSARVAGGGLGEQFF
NA,TRBV11-2,NA,TRBJ2-3,TGTGCCAGCAGCGACCAGCTTACGCAGTATTTT,CASSDQLTQYF
NA,TRBV5-1,NA,TRBJ1-2,TGCGCCAGCAGCTTGGTACAGGGTGGAGGCTACACCTTC,CASSLVQGGGYTF
NA,TRBV15,NA,TRBJ1-2,TGTGCCACCAGCAAAGGGGGACGAGGCTATGGCTACACCTTC,CATSKGGRGYGYTF
few,TRBV7-9,NA,TRBJ2-3,TGTGCCAGCAGCTTATTTAGCGCGGTGGGGCAGTATTTT,CASSLFSAVGQYF
NA,TRBV29-1,TRBD2,TRBJ2-3,TGCAGCGTTGTCGGACTAGCGGGGGGGAGCACAGATACGCAGTATTTT,CSVVGLAGGSTDTQYF
many,TRBV6-5,TRBD1,TRBJ2-2,TGTGCCAGCTGTAGGGGGCCCCACACCGGGGAGCTGTTTTTT,CASCRGPHTGELFF